This T cell receptor (beta chain) stems from a study of T-cell memory formation after mild COVID-19. Study-level information: Largely donor-specific TCR clusters were found.

This clonotype came up a few times. With 4 bases clipped from V and 7 bases from J, the junction kept 10 bases outside the gene matches. The CDR3 is 16 amino acids. MiXCR was run by TCRdb on the 5' RACE reads, yielding one entry per CDR3 protein. Of about 560,000 distinct CDR3 sequences listed, around a sixth are singletons. This receptor was taken from an adult woman who had mild COVID-19 (a few samples of this study predate the infection). Cell type and time point are not known. The chain carries TRBV12-3 or TRBV12-4 and TRBJ1-5; 10 bases map to TRBD1. Sequenced sample: PBMCs or a T cell subset sorted from them (not recorded which). In DNA, the CDR3 is TGTGCCAGCAGTTCCAGGGACAGGGGCTTAGGGCAGCCCCAGCATTTT. Translated: CASSSRDRGLGQPQHF.